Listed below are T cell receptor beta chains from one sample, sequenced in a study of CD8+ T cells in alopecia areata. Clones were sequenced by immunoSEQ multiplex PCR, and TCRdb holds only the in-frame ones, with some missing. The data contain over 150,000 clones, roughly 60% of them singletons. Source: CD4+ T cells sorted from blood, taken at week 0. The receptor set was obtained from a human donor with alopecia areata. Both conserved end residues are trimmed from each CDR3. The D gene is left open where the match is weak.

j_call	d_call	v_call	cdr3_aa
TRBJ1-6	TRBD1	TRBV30	AWTGGDSPLH
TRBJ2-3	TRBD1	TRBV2	ARGTGSDTQY
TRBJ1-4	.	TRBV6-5	ASSSWSTNEKLF
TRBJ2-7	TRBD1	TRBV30	AWRKGATYEQY
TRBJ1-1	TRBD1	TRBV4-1	ASSQISGGEAF
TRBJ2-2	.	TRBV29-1	SVDGTGELF
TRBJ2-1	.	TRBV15	ATSRINNEQF
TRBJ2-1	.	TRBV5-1	ASSLGTPPFQQF
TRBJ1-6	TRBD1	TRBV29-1	SGKTGADSPLH
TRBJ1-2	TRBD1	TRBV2	ASDGQGLYGYT
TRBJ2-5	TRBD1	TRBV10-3	AISESLTGSETQY
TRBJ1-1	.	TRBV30	AWTRGRNTEAF
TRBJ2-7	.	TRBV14	ASSQQTLSYEQY
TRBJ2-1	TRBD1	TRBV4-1	ASSQGPQGVVNNEQF
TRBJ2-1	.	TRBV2	ASSGYNEQF
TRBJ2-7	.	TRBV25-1	ASSSLTGGEQY
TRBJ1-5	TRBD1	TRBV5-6	ASSPRDSMYQPQH
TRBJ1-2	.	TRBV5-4	ASTMGHTNYGYT
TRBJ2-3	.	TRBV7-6	ASSLEARATDTQY
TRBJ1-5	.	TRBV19	ASSYRGYSNQPQH
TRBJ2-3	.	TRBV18	ASSPQLVGTDTQY
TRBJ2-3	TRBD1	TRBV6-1	ASSGRTGVDTQY
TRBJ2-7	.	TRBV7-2	ASSRTDYEQY